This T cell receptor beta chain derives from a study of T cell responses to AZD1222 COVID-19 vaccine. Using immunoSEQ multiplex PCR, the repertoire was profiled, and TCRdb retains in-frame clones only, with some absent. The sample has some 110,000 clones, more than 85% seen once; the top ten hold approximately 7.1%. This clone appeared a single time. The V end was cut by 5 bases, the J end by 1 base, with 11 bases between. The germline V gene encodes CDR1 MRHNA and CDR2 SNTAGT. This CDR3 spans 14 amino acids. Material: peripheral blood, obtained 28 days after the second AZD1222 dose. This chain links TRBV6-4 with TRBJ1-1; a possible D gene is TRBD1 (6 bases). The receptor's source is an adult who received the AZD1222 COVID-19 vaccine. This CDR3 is CASSKRGGNTEAFF. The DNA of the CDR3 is TGTGCCAGCAGTAAAAGGGGGGGGAACACTGAAGCTTTCTTT.